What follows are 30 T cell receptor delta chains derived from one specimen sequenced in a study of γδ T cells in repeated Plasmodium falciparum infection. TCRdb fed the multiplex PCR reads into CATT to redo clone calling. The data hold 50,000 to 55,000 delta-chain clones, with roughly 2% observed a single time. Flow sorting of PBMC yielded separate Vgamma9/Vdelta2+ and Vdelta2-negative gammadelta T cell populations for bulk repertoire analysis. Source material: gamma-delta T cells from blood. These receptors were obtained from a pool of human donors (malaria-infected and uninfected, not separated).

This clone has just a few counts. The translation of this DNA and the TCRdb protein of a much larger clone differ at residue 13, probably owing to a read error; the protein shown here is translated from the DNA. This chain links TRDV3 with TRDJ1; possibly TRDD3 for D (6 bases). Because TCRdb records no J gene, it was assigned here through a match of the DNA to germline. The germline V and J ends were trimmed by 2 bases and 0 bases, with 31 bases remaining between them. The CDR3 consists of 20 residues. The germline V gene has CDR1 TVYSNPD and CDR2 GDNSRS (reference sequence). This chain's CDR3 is CAFPQLRIGGPREYTDKLIF. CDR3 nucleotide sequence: TGTGCCTTTCCACAACTACGCATTGGGGGTCCACGAGAGTACACCGATAAACTCATCTTT.

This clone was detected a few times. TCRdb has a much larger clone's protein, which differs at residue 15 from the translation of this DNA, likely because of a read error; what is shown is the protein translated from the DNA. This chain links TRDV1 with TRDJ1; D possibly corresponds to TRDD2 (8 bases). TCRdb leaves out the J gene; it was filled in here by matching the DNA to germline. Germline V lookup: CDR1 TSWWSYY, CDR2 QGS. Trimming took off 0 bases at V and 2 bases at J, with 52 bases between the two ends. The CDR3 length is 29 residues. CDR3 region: CALGELDTYSSYKWVYWGSRTKKTDKLIF. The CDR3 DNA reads TGTGCTCTTGGGGAACTTGACACCTACTCTTCCTACAAGTGGGTTTACTGGGGATCCCGTACAAAAAAAACCGATAAACTCATCTTT.

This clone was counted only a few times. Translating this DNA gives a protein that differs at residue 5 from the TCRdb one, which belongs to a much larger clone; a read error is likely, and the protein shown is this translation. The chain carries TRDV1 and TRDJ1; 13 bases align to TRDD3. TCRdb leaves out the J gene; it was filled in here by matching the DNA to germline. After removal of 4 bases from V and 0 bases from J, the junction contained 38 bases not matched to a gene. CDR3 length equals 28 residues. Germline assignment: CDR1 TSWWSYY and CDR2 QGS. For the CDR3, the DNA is TGTGCTCTTGGGGGACTAATCCCCCCTGTACCTTCAACCTTAACTGGGGGATACGTCCCCCTGTACACCGATAAACTCATCTTT. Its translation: CALGGLIPPVPSTLTGGYVPLYTDKLIF.

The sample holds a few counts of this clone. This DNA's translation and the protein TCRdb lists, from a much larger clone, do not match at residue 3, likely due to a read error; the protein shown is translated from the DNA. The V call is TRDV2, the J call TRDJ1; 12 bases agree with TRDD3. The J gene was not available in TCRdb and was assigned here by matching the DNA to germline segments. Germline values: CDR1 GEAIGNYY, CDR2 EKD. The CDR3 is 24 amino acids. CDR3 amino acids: CASDTLPGGYADAQPKLYTDKLIF. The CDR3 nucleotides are TGTGCCAGTGACACTCTTCCTGGGGGATACGCGGATGCACAACCCAAATTGTACACCGATAAACTCATCTTT.

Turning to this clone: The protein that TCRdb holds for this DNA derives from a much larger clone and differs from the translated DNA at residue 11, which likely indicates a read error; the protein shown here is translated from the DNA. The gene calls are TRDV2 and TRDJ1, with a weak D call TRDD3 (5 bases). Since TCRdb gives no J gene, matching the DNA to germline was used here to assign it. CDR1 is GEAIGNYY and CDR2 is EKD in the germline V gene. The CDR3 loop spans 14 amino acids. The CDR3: CACDTLTGTDELIF. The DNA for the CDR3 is TGTGCCTGTGACACGCTTACTGGTACCGATGAACTCATCTTT.

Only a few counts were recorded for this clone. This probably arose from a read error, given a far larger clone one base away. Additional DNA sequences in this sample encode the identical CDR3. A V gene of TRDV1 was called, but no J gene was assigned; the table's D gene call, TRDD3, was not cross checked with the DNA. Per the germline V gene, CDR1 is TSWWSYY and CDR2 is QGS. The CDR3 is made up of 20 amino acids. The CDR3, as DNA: TGTGCTCTTGGGGAACTTCAGGTCCGGGGATGCCCCTATTACACCGATAAACTCATTTTT. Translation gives CALGELQVRGCPYYTDKLIF.

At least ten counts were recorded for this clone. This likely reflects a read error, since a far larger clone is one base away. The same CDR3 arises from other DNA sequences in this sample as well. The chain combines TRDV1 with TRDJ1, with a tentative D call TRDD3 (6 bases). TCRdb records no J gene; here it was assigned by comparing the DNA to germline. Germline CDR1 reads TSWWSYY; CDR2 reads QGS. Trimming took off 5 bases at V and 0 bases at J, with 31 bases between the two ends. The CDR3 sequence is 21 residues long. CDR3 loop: CALGKGILWWGIPKYTDKLIF. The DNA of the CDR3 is TGTGCTCTTGGGAAGGGGATTCTTTGGTGGGGAATACCAAAGTACACCGATAAACTCATCTTT.

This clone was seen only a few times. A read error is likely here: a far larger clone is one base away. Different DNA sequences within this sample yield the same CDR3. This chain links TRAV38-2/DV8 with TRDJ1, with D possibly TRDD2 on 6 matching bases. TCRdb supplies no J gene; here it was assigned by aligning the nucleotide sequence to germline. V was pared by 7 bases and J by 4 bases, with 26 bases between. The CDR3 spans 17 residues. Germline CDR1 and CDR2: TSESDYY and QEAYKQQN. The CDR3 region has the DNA TGTGCTTATGGAACTCCTACAAGCCTGGGAGGGGGCGATAAACTCATCTTT. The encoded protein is CAYGTPTSLGGGDKLIF.

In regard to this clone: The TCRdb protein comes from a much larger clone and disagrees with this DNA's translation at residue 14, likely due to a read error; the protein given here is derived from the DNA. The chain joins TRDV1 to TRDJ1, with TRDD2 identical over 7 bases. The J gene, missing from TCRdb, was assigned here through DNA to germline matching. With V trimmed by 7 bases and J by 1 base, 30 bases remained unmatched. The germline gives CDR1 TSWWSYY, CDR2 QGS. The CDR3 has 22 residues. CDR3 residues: CALESALGLPWVWERGTDKLIF. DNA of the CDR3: TGTGCTCTTGAATCCGCGCTTGGCCTTCCTTGGGTCTGGGAGAGGGGCACCGATAAACTCATCTTT.

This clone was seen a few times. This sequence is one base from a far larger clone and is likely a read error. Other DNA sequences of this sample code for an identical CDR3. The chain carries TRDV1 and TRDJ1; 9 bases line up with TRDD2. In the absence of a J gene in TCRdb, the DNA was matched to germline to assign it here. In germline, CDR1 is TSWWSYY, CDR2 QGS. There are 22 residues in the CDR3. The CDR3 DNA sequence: TGTGCTCTTGGGGACGGGGCCTTCCTACGTCGTTGGGGGCCACTGTACACCGACAAACTCATCTTT. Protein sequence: CALGDGAFLRRWGPLYTDKLIF.

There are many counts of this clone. The CDR3 here is CALGELFSSPPIGYWGIRTDKLIF. In DNA, the CDR3 is TGTGCTCTTGGGGAACTTTTTTCCTCCCCGCCAATTGGGTACTGGGGGATACGTACCGATAAACTCATCTTT. The gene calls are TRDV1 and TRDJ1; 13 bases agree with TRDD3. In germline, CDR1 is TSWWSYY, CDR2 QGS. Trimming removed 0 bases from V and 2 bases from J; junction bases left unmatched: 24. The CDR3 extends over 24 amino acids.

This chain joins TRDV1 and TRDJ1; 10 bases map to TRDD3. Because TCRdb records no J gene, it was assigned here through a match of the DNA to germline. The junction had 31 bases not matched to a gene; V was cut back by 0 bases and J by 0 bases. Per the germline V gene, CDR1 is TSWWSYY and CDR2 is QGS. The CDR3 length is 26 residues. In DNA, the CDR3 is TGTGCTCTTGGGGAACTCTCCTGTGTGCGACACTTTCGGGGACTACTGGGGGATCTCTACACCGATAAACTCATCTTT. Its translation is CALGELSCVRHFRGLLGDLYTDKLIF.

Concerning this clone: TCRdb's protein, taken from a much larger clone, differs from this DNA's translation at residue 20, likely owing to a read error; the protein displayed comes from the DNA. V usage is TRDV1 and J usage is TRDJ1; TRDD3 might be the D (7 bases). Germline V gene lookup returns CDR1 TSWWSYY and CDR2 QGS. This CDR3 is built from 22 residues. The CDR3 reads CALGESSSYHRPTGDFTDKPIF. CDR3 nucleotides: TGTGCTCTTGGGGAATCGTCCTCCTACCATAGGCCTACTGGGGATTTTACCGATAAACCCATCTTT.

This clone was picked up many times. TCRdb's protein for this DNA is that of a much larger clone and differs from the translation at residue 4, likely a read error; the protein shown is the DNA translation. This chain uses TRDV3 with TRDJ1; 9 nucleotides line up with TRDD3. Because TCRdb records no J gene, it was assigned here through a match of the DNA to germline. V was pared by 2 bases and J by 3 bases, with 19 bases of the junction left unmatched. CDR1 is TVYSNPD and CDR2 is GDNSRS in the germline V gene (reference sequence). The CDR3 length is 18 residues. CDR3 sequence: CAFGHLPPWGIVSDKLIF. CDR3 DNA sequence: TGTGCCTTTGGGCACCTCCCGCCGTGGGGGATAGTTTCCGATAAACTCATCTTT.

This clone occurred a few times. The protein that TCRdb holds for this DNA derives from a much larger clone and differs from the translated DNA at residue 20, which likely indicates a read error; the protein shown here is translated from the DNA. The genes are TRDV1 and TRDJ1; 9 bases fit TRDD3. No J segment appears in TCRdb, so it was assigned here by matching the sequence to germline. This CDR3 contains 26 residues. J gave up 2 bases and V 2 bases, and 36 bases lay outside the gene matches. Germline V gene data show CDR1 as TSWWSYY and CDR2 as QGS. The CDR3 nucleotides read TGTGCTCTTGGGGAATCACGGCCTTCCTTATCCGACTGGGGGACTCCTTTTTACATTTCGACCGATAAACTCATCTTT. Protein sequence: CALGESRPSLSDWGTPFYISTDKLIF.

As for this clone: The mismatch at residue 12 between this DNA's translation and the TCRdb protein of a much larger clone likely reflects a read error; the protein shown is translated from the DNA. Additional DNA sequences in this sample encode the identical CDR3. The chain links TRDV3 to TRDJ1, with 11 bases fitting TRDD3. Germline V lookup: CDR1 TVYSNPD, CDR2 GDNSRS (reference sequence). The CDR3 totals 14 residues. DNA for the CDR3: TGTGCCTCCTATTACTGGGGGATAGGGCCGAAACCCATCTTC. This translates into CASYYWGIGPKPIF.

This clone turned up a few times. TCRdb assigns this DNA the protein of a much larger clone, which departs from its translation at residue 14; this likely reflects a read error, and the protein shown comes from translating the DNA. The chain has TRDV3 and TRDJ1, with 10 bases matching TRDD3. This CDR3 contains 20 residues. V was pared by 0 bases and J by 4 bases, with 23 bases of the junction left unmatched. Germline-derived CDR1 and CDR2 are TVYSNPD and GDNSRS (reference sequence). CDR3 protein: CAFSGPFYVYWGISYDKLIF. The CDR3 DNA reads TGTGCCTTTAGCGGGCCCTTCTACGTGTACTGGGGGATCTCCTACGATAAACTCATCTTT.

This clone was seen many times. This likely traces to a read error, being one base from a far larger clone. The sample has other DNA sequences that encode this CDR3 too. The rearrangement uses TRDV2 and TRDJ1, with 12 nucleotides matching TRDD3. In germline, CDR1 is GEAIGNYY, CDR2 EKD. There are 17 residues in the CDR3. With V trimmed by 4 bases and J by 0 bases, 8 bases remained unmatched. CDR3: CACEGLGDTEYTDKLIF. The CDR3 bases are TGTGCCTGTGAAGGGCTGGGGGATACGGAGTACACCGATAAACTCATCTTT.

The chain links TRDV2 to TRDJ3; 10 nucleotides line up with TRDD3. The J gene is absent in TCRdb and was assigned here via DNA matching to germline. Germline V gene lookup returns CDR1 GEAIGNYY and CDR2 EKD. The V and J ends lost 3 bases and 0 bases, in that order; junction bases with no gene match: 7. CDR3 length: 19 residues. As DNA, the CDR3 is TGTGCCTGTGACGGGCTGGGGGATAGGAGCTCCTGGGACACCCGACAGATGTTTTTC. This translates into CACDGLGDRSSWDTRQMFF.

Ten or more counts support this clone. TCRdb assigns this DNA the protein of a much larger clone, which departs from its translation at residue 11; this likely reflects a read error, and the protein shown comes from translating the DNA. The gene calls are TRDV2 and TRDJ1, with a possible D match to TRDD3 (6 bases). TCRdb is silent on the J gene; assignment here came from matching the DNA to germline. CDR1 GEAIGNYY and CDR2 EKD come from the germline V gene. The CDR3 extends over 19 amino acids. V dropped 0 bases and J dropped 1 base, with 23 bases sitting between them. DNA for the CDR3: TGTGCCTGTGACACCTTCCCGGCTCTGGGGAATCCTTTCACCGATAAACTCATCTTT. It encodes CACDTFPALGNPFTDKLIF.

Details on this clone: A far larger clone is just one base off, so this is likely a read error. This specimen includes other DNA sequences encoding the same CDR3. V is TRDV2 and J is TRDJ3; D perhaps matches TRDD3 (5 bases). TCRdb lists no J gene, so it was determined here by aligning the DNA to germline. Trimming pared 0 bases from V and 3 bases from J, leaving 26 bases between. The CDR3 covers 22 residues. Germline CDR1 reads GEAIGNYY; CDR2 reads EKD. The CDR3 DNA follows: TGTGCCTGTGACACCGTGTCCCTAGGGGAGACAAACGGGGTCTGGGACACCCGACAGATGTTTTTC. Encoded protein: CACDTVSLGETNGVWDTRQMFF.

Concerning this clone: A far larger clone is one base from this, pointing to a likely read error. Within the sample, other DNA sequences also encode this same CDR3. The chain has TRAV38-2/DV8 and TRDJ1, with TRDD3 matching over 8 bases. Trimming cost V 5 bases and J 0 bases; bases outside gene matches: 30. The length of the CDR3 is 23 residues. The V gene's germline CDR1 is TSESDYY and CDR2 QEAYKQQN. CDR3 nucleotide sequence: TGTGCTTATAGAAGCCGCCGACCCCAAACCGCCCGGGGATACACCGAGTACACCGATAAACTCATCTTT. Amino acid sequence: CAYRSRRPQTARGYTEYTDKLIF.

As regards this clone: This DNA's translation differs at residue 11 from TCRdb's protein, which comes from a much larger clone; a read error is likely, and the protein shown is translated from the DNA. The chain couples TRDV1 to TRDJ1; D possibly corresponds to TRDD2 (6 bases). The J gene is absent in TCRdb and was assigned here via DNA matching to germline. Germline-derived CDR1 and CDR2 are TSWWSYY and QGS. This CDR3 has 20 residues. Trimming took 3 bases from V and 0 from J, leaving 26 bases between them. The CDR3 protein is CALGEVLLQLEDWNTDKLIF. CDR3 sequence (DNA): TGTGCTCTTGGGGAGGTCCTCCTACAACTGGAGGATTGGAACACCGATAAACTCATCTTT.

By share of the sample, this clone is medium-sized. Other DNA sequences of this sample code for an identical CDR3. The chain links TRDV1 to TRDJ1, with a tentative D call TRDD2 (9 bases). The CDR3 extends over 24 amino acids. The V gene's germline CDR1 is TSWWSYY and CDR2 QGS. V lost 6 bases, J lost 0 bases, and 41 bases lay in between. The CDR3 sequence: CALGPYRAPSYVFTGGRYTDKLIF. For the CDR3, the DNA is TGTGCTCTTGGACCATATCGGGCCCCTTCCTACGTGTTTACTGGGGGCCGTTACACCGATAAACTCATCTTT.

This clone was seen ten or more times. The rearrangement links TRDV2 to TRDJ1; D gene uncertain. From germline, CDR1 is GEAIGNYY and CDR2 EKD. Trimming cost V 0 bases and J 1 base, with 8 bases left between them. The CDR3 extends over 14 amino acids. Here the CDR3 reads CACDTVAATDKLIF. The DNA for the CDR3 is TGTGCCTGTGACACCGTAGCGGCCACCGATAAACTCATCTTT.

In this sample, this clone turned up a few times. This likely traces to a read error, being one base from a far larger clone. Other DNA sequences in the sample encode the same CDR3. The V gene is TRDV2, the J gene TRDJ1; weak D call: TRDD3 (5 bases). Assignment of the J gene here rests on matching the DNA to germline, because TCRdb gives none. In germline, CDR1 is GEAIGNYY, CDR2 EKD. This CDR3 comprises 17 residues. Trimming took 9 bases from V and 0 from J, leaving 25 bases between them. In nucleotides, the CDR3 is TGTGCCCCTCGGGATGGGGACCTAATATCATACACCGATAAACTCATCTTT. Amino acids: CAPRDGDLISYTDKLIF.

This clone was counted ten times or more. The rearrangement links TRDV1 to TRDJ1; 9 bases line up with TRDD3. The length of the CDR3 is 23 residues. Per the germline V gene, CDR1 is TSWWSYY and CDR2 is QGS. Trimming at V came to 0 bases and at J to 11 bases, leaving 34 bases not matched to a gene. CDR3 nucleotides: TGTGCTCTTGGGGAACTACTTTTAAGGTCTTCTACCGTACTGGGGGACAACTCCGGGGGGCTCATCTTT. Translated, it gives CALGELLLRSSTVLGDNSGGLIF.

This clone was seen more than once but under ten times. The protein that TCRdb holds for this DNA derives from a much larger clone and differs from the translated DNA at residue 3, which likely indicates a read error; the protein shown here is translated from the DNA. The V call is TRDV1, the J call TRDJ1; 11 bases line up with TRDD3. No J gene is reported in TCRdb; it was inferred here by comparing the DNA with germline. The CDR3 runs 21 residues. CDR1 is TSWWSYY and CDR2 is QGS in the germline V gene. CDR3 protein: CAFGELGLPTWGIRGVDKLIF. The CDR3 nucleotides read TGTGCTTTTGGGGAACTAGGACTTCCTACATGGGGGATACGAGGGGTCGATAAACTCATCTTT.

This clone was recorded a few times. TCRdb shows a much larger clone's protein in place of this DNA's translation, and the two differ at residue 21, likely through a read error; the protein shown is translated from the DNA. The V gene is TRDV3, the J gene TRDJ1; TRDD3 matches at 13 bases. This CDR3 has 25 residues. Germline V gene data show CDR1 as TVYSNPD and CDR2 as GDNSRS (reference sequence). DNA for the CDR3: TGTGCCTTTAGGATTGTTACTACTTCCTTTTCGTACTGGGGGATACGCGTTAAGAATACCGCTAAACTCATCTTT. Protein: CAFRIVTTSFSYWGIRVKNTAKLIF.

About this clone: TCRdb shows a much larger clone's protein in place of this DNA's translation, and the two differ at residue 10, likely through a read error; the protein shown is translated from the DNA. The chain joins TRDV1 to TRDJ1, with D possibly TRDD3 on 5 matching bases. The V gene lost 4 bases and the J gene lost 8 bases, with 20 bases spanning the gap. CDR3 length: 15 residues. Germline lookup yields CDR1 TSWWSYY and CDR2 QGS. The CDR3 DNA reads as TGTGCTCTTGGGGTCCTCCGGATATCCACTCCCAAACTCATCTTT. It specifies CALGVLRISTPKLIF.